The source of this T cell receptor (beta chain) is a study of identical twins. Study-level findings and limits: Beta out-of-frame sequences showed weaker excess sharing between twins.

With regard to this clonotype: What it binds is unknown.

MiXCR, applied by TCRdb to the 5' RACE reads, yields one record per CDR3 protein. The table includes 420,000 or so distinct CDR3 sequences, less than 20% detected once. This receptor was identified in a man between 45 and 60 years old in good health. Sequencing was carried out using naive T cells sorted from blood.

The CDR3 region has the DNA TGCAGCGTTGTTAAGGGAGAGACCCAGTACTTC. Residues: CSVVKGETQYF. This chain connects TRBV29-1 to TRBJ2-5; D is unclear. The V and J ends lost 4 bases and 4 bases respectively, with 7 bases between them. Germline assignment: CDR1 SQVTM and CDR2 ANQGSEA. CDR3 length: 11 amino acids.